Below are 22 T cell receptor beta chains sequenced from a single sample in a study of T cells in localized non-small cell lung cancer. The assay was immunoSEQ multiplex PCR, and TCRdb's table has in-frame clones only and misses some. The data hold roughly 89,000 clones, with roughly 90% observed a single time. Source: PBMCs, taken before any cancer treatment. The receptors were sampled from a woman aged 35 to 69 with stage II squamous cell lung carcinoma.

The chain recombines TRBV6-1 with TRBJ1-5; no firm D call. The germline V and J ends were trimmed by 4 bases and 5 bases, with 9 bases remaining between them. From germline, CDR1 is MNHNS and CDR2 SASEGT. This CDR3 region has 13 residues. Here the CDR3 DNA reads TGTGCCAGCAGTGGTTTCACCCATCAGCCCCAGCATTTT. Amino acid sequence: CASSGFTHQPQHF.

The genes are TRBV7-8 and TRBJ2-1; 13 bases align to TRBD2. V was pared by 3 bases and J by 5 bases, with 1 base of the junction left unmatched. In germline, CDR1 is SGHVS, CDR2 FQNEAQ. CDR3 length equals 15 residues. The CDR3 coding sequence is TGTGCCAGCAGCTTGGGGACTAGCGGGAACAATGAGCAGTTCTTC. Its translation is CASSLGTSGNNEQFF. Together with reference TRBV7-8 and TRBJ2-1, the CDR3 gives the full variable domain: GAGVSQSPRYKVAKRGQDVALRCDPISGHVSLFWYQQALGQGPEFLTYFQNEAQLDKSGLPSDRFFAERPEGSVSTLKIQRTQQEDSAVYLCASSLGTSGNNEQFFGPGTRLTVL.

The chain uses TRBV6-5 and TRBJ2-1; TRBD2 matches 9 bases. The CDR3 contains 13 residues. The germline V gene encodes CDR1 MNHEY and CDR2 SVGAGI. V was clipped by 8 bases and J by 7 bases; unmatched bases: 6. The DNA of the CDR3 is TGTGCCAGCGGTCGACTAGCGGATAATGAGCAGTTCTTC. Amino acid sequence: CASGRLADNEQFF.

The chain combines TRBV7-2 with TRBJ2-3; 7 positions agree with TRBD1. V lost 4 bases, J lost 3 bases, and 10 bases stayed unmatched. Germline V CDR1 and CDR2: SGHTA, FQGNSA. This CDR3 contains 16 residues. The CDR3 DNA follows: TGTGCCAGCAGCTACAGGGGTGGTAGTGGGACAGATACGCAGTATTTT. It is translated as CASSYRGGSGTDTQYF.

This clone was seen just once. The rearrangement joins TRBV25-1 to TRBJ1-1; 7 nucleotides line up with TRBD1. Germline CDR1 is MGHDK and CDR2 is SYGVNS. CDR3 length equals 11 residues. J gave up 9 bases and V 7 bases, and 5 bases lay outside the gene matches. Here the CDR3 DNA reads TGTGCCAGCACAGGGGGGGCACAAGCTTTCTTT. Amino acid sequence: CASTGGAQAFF.

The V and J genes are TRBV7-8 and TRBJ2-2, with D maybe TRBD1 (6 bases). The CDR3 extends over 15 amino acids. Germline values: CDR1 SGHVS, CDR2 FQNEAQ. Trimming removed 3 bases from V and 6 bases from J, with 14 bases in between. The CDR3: CASSFTVQGSGELFF. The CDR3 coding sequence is TGTGCCAGCAGCTTTACGGTCCAGGGGTCCGGGGAGCTGTTTTTT. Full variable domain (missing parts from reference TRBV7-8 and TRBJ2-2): GAGVSQSPRYKVAKRGQDVALRCDPISGHVSLFWYQQALGQGPEFLTYFQNEAQLDKSGLPSDRFFAERPEGSVSTLKIQRTQQEDSAVYLCASSFTVQGSGELFFGEGSRLTVL.

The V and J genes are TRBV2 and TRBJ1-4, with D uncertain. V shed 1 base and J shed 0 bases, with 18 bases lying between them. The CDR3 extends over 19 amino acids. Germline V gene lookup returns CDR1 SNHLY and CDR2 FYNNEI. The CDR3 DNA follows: TGTGCCAGCAGTGAAGGGCCCCTGGCAGCGGATGCAACTAATGAAAAACTGTTTTTT. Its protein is CASSEGPLAADATNEKLFF.

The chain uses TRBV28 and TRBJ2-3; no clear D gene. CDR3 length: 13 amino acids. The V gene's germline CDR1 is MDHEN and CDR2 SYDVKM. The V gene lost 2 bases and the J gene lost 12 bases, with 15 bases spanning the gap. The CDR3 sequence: CASSLQVRDGQYF. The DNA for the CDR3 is TGTGCCAGCAGTTTACAGGTCCGAGATGGCCAGTATTTT.

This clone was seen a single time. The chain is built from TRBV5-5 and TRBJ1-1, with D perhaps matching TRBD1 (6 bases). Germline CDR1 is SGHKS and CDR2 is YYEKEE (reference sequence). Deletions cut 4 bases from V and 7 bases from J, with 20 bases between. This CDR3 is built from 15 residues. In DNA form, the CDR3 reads TGTGCCAGCAGCCTGACAGGAGACCTCGTCGTTGAAGCTTTCTTT. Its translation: CASSLTGDLVVEAFF.

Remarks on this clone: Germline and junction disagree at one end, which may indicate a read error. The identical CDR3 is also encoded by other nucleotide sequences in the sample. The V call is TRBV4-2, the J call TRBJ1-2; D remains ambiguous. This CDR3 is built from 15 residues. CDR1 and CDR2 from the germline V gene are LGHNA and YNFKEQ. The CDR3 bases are TGTGCCAGCAGCCAAGATCCCGGGAAACTCTATGGCTATACCTTC. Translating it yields CASSQDPGKLYGYTF.

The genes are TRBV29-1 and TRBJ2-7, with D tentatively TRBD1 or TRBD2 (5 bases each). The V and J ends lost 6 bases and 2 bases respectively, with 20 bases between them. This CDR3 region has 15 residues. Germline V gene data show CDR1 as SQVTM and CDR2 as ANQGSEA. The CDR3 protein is CSVLLYGTVAYEQYF. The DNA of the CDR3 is TGCAGCGTCTTGCTGTACGGGACGGTCGCCTACGAGCAGTACTTC.

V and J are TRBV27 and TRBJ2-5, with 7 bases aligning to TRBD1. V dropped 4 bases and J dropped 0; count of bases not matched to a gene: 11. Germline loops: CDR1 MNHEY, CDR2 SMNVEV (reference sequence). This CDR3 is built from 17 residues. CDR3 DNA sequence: TGTGCCAGCAGTTCGGGACAGCCTACCACCCACCAAGAGACCCAGTACTTC. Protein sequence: CASSSGQPTTHQETQYF.

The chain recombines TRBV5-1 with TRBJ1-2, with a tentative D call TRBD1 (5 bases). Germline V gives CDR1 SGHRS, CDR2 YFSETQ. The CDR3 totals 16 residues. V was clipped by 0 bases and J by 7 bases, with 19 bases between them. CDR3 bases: TGCGCCAGCAGCTTGGTGGGCAGGGAAGGGAAGGGTGGCTACACCTTC. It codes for CASSLVGREGKGGYTF. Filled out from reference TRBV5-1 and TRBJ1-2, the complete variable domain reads KAGVTQTPRYLIKTRGQQVTLSCSPISGHRSVSWYQQTPGQGLQFLFEYFSETQRNKGNFPGRFSGRQFSNSRSEMNVSTLELGDSALYLCASSLVGREGKGGYTFGSGTRLTVV.

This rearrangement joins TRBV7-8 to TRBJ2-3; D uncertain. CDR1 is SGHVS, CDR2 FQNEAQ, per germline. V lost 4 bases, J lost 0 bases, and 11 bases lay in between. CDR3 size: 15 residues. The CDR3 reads CASSSQLVSTDTQYF. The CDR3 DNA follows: TGTGCCAGCAGCTCTCAACTGGTTAGCACAGATACGCAGTATTTT.

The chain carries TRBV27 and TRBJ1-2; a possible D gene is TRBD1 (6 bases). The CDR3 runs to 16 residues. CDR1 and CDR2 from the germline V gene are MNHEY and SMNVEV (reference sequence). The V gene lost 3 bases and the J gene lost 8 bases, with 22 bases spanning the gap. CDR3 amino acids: CASSFWPISGVYGYTF. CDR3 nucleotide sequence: TGTGCCAGCAGTTTCTGGCCCATTTCAGGGGTTTACGGCTACACCTTC.

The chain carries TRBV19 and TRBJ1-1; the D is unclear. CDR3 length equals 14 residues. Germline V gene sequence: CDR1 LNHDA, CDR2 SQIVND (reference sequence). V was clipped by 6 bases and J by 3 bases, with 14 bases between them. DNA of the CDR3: TGTGCCAGTAGCAAATGGCGTGGGGACACTGAAGCTTTCTTT. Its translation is CASSKWRGDTEAFF.

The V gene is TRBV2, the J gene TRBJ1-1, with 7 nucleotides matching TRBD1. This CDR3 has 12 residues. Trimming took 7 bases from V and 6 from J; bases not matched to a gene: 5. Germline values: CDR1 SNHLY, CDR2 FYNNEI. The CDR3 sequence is CASINRGAEAFF. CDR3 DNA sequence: TGTGCCAGCATCAACAGGGGCGCTGAAGCTTTCTTT. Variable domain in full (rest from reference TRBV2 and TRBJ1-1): EPEVTQTPSHQVTQMGQEVILRCVPISNHLYFYWYRQILGQKVEFLVSFYNNEISEKSEIFDDQFSVERPDGSNFTLKIRSTKLEDSAMYFCASINRGAEAFFGQGTRLTVV.

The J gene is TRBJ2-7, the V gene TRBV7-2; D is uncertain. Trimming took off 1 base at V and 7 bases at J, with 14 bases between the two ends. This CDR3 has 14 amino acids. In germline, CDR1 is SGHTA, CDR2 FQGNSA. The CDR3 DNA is TGTGCCAGCAGCTTAGTTCGCTCCCCGAGGGAGCAGTACTTC. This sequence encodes CASSLVRSPREQYF.

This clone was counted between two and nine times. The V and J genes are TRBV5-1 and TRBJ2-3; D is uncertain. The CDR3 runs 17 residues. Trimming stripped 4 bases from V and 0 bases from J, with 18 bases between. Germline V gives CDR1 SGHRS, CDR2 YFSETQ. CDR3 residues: CASSPEVQPLSTDTQYF. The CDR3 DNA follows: TGCGCCAGCAGCCCCGAGGTACAGCCCTTGAGCACAGATACGCAGTATTTT.

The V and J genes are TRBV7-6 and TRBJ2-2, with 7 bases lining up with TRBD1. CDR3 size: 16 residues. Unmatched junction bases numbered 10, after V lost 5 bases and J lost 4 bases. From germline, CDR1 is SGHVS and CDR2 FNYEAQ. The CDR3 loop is CASSPRQGGATGELFF. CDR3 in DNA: TGTGCCAGCAGCCCGAGACAGGGTGGGGCCACCGGGGAGCTGTTTTTT.

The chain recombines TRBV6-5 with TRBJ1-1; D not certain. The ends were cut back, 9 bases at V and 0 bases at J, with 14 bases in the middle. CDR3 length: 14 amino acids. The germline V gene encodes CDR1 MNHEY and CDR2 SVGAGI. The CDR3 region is CASFRDFMNTEAFF. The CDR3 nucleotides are TGTGCCAGTTTCCGGGATTTCATGAACACTGAAGCTTTCTTT.

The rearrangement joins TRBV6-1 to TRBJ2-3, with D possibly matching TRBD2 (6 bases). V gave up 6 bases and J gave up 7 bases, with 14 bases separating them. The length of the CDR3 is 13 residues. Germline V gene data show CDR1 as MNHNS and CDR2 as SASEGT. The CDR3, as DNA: TGTGCCAGCAGCCGGGCCCGCGGGAATACGCAGTATTTT. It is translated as CASSRARGNTQYF.